This T cell receptor (beta chain) was recovered during a study of cytomegalovirus exposure and HLA in healthy donors. The germline V gene has CDR1 MNHEY and CDR2 SVGAGI. This CDR3 has 13 residues. V was pared by 4 bases and J by 7 bases, with 13 bases between. General study points: Sequencing had likely introduced a cluster of highly shared sequence variants as an artifact. Earlier findings revealed that most TCR beta V segments proved productive either about 87% or about 30% of the time.

This clone has only a few counts. What it binds is not known. The PCR ran on 60 Vbeta and 13 Jbeta primers. Sequenced by immunoSEQ multiplex PCR; TCRdb stores in-frame clones only, minus some. Altogether roughly 100,000 clones are present, over 12% being singletons, with the ten largest covering 0.83%. The receptor was isolated from a female donor in good health and CMV-seronegative. Source material: PBMCs. The chain uses TRBV6-5 and TRBJ1-2; possible D gene TRBD1, 6 bases. Here the CDR3 DNA reads TGTGCCAGCAGTTCCATAGACAGGTTTGGCTACACCTTC. Translation gives CASSSIDRFGYTF.